Each of the 29 T cell receptor beta chains below was sequenced from the same sample in a study of blood T cell repertoires in COVID-19. Libraries were prepared by immunoSEQ multiplex PCR; TCRdb keeps only in-frame clonotypes and omits some of them. The table records about 120,000 clones, more than 70% of them present only once. Sequenced sample: peripheral blood. Every receptor here comes from a human donor in a cohort sampled during active COVID-19.

This clone is a singleton in its sample. CDR3 bases: TGTGCCAGCAGCCCCCGATCTAGCGACCAAGAGACCCAGTACTTC. This gives the protein CASSPRSSDQETQYF. V usage is TRBV13 and J usage is TRBJ2-5; a weak D match, TRBD2 (6 bases). Germline V gene sequence: CDR1 PRHDT, CDR2 FYEKMQ (reference sequence). There are 15 residues in the CDR3. The germline V and J ends were trimmed by 5 bases and 0 bases, with 13 bases remaining between them.

J is TRBJ1-1 and V is TRBV6-1, with a tentative D call TRBD1 (5 bases). The CDR3 has 15 residues. Germline CDR1 MNHNS, CDR2 SASEGT. Between the trimmed V and J ends, which lost 1 base and 6 bases, there was a span of 15 bases. For the CDR3, the DNA is TGTGCCAGCAGTGAAGTCGGCAGGGTGTTCGCTGAAGCTTTCTTT. Residues: CASSEVGRVFAEAFF.

This chain connects TRBV5-4 to TRBJ2-3; no clear D. Germline V gene sequence: CDR1 SGHNT, CDR2 YYREEE (reference sequence). The CDR3 runs to 15 residues. Trimming pared 2 bases from V and 0 bases from J, leaving 10 bases between. The CDR3 loop is CASSFLKASTDTQYF. DNA for the CDR3: TGTGCCAGCAGCTTCCTAAAAGCTAGCACAGATACGCAGTATTTT.

The chain combines TRBV28 with TRBJ2-6; D is uncertain. Trimming took off 1 base at V and 0 bases at J, with 4 bases between the two ends. The germline V gene encodes CDR1 MDHEN and CDR2 SYDVKM. The CDR3 loop spans 15 amino acids. The CDR3 sequence is CASSLSVSGANVLTF. The CDR3 DNA reads as TGTGCCAGCAGTTTATCGGTCTCTGGGGCCAACGTCCTGACTTTC.

This chain joins TRBV12-3 or TRBV12-4 and TRBJ2-7, with TRBD1 identical over 9 bases. The CDR3 runs to 13 residues. V was clipped by 5 bases and J by 5 bases; unmatched bases: 4. CDR3 residues: CASSAGQGNEQYF. The CDR3 bases are TGTGCCAGCAGTGCGGGACAGGGTAACGAGCAGTACTTC.

A word on this clone: Other DNA sequences in this sample translate to the same CDR3. The CDR3 loop is CASSFGGHEQYF. The CDR3 DNA reads as TGTGCCAGCAGCTTTGGAGGGCACGAGCAGTACTTC. J is TRBJ2-7 and V is TRBV11-3, with D perhaps matching TRBD2 (6 bases). The germline gives CDR1 SGHNT, CDR2 YENEEA. The CDR3 covers 12 residues. V was trimmed by 3 bases and J by 5 bases, leaving 8 bases between them.

The chain joins TRBV15 to TRBJ1-4; D is possibly TRBD1 (5 bases). Trimming cost V 0 bases and J 6 bases, with 14 bases left between them. Germline CDR1 is LNHNV and CDR2 is YYDKDF (reference sequence). This CDR3 is built from 16 residues. This chain's CDR3 is CATSREGGGLYEKLFF. As DNA, the CDR3 is TGTGCCACCAGCAGAGAGGGCGGGGGGTTGTATGAAAAACTGTTTTTT.

The chain uses TRBV6-5 and TRBJ2-1; 10 nucleotides match TRBD2. The J segment lost 6 bases and the V segment lost 11 bases, leaving 7 bases of the junction unmatched. There are 13 residues in the CDR3. Germline CDR1 is MNHEY and CDR2 is SVGAGI. The CDR3 sequence is CAAASGGANEQFF. The DNA for the CDR3 is TGTGCCGCCGCGAGCGGGGGGGCCAATGAGCAGTTCTTC.

The chain employs TRBV11-2 and TRBJ1-1, with D hard to call. CDR1 is SGHAT, CDR2 FQNNGV, per germline. V was clipped by 1 base and J by 0 bases, with 15 bases between them. CDR3 length: 17 residues. The CDR3 loop is CASSLGTSYPLNTEAFF. The CDR3 DNA reads TGTGCCAGCAGCTTAGGGACTTCCTACCCCCTGAACACTGAAGCTTTCTTT.

The chain couples TRBV10-2 to TRBJ2-7, with D perhaps TRBD2 (5 bases). CDR1 and CDR2 (germline): WSHSY, SAAADI. V dropped 2 bases and J dropped 4 bases, with 9 bases sitting between them. The length of the CDR3 is 13 residues. This CDR3 reads CASSEISAYEQYF. For the CDR3, the DNA is TGCGCCAGCAGTGAGATTAGCGCGTACGAGCAGTACTTC.

The genes are TRBV20-1 and TRBJ1-2; D unclear. This CDR3 spans 13 amino acids. Trimming removed 3 bases from V and 8 bases from J, with 16 bases in between. CDR1 is DFQATT, CDR2 SNEGSKA, per germline (reference sequence). Here the CDR3 reads CSASLAALGGYTF. The CDR3 bases are TGCAGTGCTAGTTTAGCGGCTTTGGGAGGCTACACCTTC.

The chain recombines TRBV2 with TRBJ1-2; D ambiguous. Per germline, CDR1 SNHLY and CDR2 FYNNEI. The V end lost 8 bases, the J end lost 8 bases, and 15 bases lay between the germline ends. The CDR3 is 12 residues long. CDR3 sequence reads: CASLPGKEGYTF. Written as DNA, the CDR3 is TGTGCCAGCCTACCGGGAAAAGAAGGCTACACCTTC.

The V gene is TRBV7-3, the J gene TRBJ1-6; perhaps TRBD1 as D (5 bases). Deletions cut 3 bases from V and 7 bases from J, with 7 bases between. The V gene's germline CDR1 is SGHTA and CDR2 FQGTGA. This CDR3 is 13 amino acids long. Written as DNA, the CDR3 is TGTGCCAGCAGCTTCCAGGGAAATTCACCCCTCCACTTT. This codes for CASSFQGNSPLHF.

This clone was recorded only once. The chain carries TRBV28 and TRBJ1-5, with 10 positions matching TRBD1. From germline, CDR1 is MDHEN and CDR2 SYDVKM. The CDR3 length is 18 residues. V trimming: 5 bases; J trimming: 0 bases; junction bases outside the gene matches: 10. This CDR3 reads CASSPDRGAAYSNQPQHF. CDR3 nucleotides: TGTGCCAGCAGTCCGGACAGGGGGGCAGCCTATAGCAATCAGCCCCAGCATTTT.

J is TRBJ2-7 and V is TRBV6-5; D possibly corresponds to TRBD1 (6 bases). The CDR3 length is 13 residues. Germline CDR1 and CDR2: MNHEY and SVGAGI. CDR3 sequence (DNA): TGTGTAACAGGGACAACGCCCATCTACGAGCAGTACTTC. It encodes CVTGTTPIYEQYF.

The V and J genes are TRBV13 and TRBJ1-2; D is perhaps TRBD1 (5 bases). The CDR3 has 15 amino acids. V was cut by 4 bases and J by 3 bases, with 15 bases left in between. Germline CDR1 is PRHDT and CDR2 is FYEKMQ (reference sequence). CDR3 protein: CASSSTRRGDYGYTF. CDR3 coding DNA: TGTGCCAGCAGCTCCACCAGACGGGGGGACTATGGCTACACCTTC.

This sequence joins TRBV7-6 and TRBJ2-7, with a weak D call TRBD1 (5 bases). Germline V gene sequence: CDR1 SGHVS, CDR2 FNYEAQ. The CDR3 runs 13 residues. V lost 5 bases to trimming and J lost 3 bases, with 11 bases between them. CDR3 sequence: CASSLSRDYEQYF. The CDR3 DNA reads TGTGCCAGCAGCCTATCCAGGGACTACGAGCAGTACTTC.

The rearrangement uses TRBV19 and TRBJ2-3, with 12 bases fitting TRBD1. The CDR3 is 16 residues long. In germline, CDR1 is LNHDA, CDR2 SQIVND (reference sequence). Unmatched junction bases numbered 8, after V lost 5 bases and J lost 5 bases. The CDR3 region has the DNA TGTGCCAGTAGTGCCACCGGGACAGGGGGCGGAGATACGCAGTATTTT. This sequence encodes CASSATGTGGGDTQYF.

The chain uses TRBV5-5 and TRBJ1-4, with D possibly matching TRBD1 (5 bases). The CDR3 runs 15 residues. Between the trimmed V and J ends, which lost 4 bases and 6 bases, there was a span of 16 bases. The germline V gene encodes CDR1 SGHKS and CDR2 YYEKEE (reference sequence). CDR3 coding DNA: TGTGCCAGCAGCCCCGTCGGGGGAAGGGATGAAAAACTGTTTTTT. Encoded protein: CASSPVGGRDEKLFF.

The chain recombines TRBV5-6 with TRBJ1-1; D gene ambiguous. Germline V lookup: CDR1 SGHDT, CDR2 YYEEEE. The CDR3 consists of 14 residues. V lost 4 bases and J 1 base, leaving 11 bases between the germline ends. The CDR3 is CASSQVAPNTEAFF. For the CDR3, the DNA is TGTGCCAGCAGCCAGGTGGCCCCGAACACTGAAGCTTTCTTT.

Regarding this clone: The sample contains more than one DNA sequence encoding this CDR3. This rearrangement joins TRBV30 to TRBJ1-1, with D maybe TRBD1 (5 bases). V was shortened by 2 bases and J by 4 bases, with 5 bases between the two germline ends. Germline assignment: CDR1 GTSNPN and CDR2 SVGIG (reference sequence). CDR3 length equals 11 residues. In DNA form, the CDR3 reads TGTGCCTGGAGTAGGGGCACTGAAGCTTTCTTT. It codes for CAWSRGTEAFF. Looking up the rest from reference TRBV30 and TRBJ1-1 gives the full variable domain: SQTIHQWPATLVQPVGSPLSLECTVEGTSNPNLYWYRQAAGRGLQLLFYSVGIGQISSEVPQNLSASRPQDRQFILSSKKLLLSDSGFYLCAWSRGTEAFFGQGTRLTVV.

This CDR3 reads CASAPTGINPYEQYF. CDR3 nucleotide sequence: TGTGCCAGCGCCCCCACAGGGATAAATCCCTACGAGCAGTACTTC. V is TRBV28 and J is TRBJ2-7; tentatively, D is TRBD1 (6 bases). V lost 8 bases, J lost 2 bases, and 19 bases lay in between. Germline-derived CDR1 and CDR2 are MDHEN and SYDVKM. The CDR3 runs to 15 residues. Full variable domain (rest looked up from reference TRBV28 and TRBJ2-7): DVKVTQSSRYLVKRTGEKVFLECVQDMDHENMFWYRQDPGLGLRLIYFSYDVKMKEKGDIPEGYSVSREKKERFSLILESASTNQTSMYLCASAPTGINPYEQYFGPGTRLTVT.

The chain has TRBV2 and TRBJ1-1; 7 bases map to TRBD1. CDR1 is SNHLY and CDR2 is FYNNEI in the germline V gene. The ends lost 4 bases at V and 0 bases at J; junction bases unmatched: 5. This CDR3 has 15 residues. The CDR3 bases are TGTGCCAGCAGTGCGAACAGGGGCATGAACACTGAAGCTTTCTTT. Protein product: CASSANRGMNTEAFF.

The chain uses TRBV5-1 and TRBJ1-1; 7 positions match TRBD1. The CDR3 runs 16 residues. Looked up from germline, CDR1 is SGHRS and CDR2 is YFSETQ. V shed 3 bases, J shed 4 bases, and the junction held 12 bases outside the gene matches. CDR3 nucleotide sequence: TGCGCCAGCAGCTCCGACGCAGACAGGGCCGGCACTGAAGCTTTCTTT. This translates into CASSSDADRAGTEAFF.

V usage is TRBV6-5 and J usage is TRBJ2-2; the match to TRBD2 covers 8 bases. Germline V gives CDR1 MNHEY, CDR2 SVGAGI. Trimming at V came to 5 bases and at J to 3 bases, leaving 5 bases not matched to a gene. The CDR3 extends over 15 amino acids. The CDR3 region is CASSPQRGYTGELFF. CDR3 nucleotides: TGTGCCAGCAGTCCCCAGCGGGGGTACACCGGGGAGCTGTTTTTT.

The V and J genes are TRBV19 and TRBJ2-7, with 10 bases fitting TRBD2. The CDR3 has 13 amino acids. Germline-derived CDR1 and CDR2 are LNHDA and SQIVND (reference sequence). Trimming at V came to 6 bases and at J to 5 bases, leaving 4 bases not matched to a gene. The CDR3 sequence: CASSTGTSDEQYF. CDR3 nucleotide sequence: TGTGCCAGTAGCACCGGGACTAGCGACGAGCAGTACTTC.

The chain is built from TRBV28 and TRBJ1-5, with 7 bases identical to TRBD1. Trimming removed 8 bases from V and 5 bases from J; junction bases left unmatched: 6. Germline assignment: CDR1 MDHEN and CDR2 SYDVKM. The CDR3 has 13 residues. In DNA form, the CDR3 reads TGTGCCAGCGGCTTGGGACAGTATCAGCCCCAGCATTTT. Translated, it gives CASGLGQYQPQHF.

This clone has only one observation. This chain uses TRBV5-1 with TRBJ1-5; maybe TRBD1 (5 bases). The CDR3 extends over 14 amino acids. Germline V gene sequence: CDR1 SGHRS, CDR2 YFSETQ. V lost 0 bases and J lost 3, with 7 bases in between. CDR3 DNA sequence: TGCGCCAGCAGCTTGGGGGGCCCCAATCAGCCCCAGCATTTT. Amino acid sequence: CASSLGGPNQPQHF.

This chain connects TRBV19 to TRBJ2-7; 7 nucleotides match TRBD1. V lost 0 bases and J lost 2; bases outside the gene matches: 4. Per germline, CDR1 LNHDA and CDR2 SQIVND (reference sequence). This CDR3 has 15 residues. CDR3 in amino acids: CASSIERGQTYEQYF. The CDR3 nucleotides are TGTGCCAGTAGTATAGAGAGGGGACAGACCTACGAGCAGTACTTC.